This entry lists 28 T cell receptor beta chains sequenced from one sample in a study of CD8 T cells in ankylosing spondylitis. TCRdb ran MiXCR on the 5' RACE reads and lists one entry per CDR3 protein. In the table there are 250,000 to 300,000 distinct CDR3 sequences, around 19% of which are singletons. The material sequenced was blood, either unsorted or a sorted T cell fraction (not recorded which). The source is a male donor with ankylosing spondylitis or in good health (not recorded which).

This clonotype was picked up a small number of times. The rearrangement links TRBV9 to TRBJ2-4; the D is unclear. CDR3 length equals 16 residues. Trimming stripped 3 bases from V and 0 bases from J, with 13 bases between. The V gene's germline CDR1 is SGDLS and CDR2 YYNGEE. CDR3 loop: CASSAPTTGAKNIQYF. The DNA of the CDR3 is TGTGCCAGCAGCGCCCCCACTACCGGAGCCAAAAACATTCAGTACTTC.

This chain connects TRBV2 to TRBJ2-2; TRBD1 aligns across 8 bases. Germline loops: CDR1 SNHLY, CDR2 FYNNEI. V shed 3 bases, J shed 4 bases, and the junction held 4 bases outside the gene matches. This CDR3 is 15 amino acids long. This CDR3 is CASSDRGRSTGELFF. Here the CDR3 DNA reads TGTGCCAGCAGTGACAGGGGGCGAAGCACCGGGGAGCTGTTTTTT.

The sample holds a few counts of this clonotype. As DNA, the CDR3 is TGCAGCGTTGGAGCGGTCAAATGGCAGGTCCTAGCCAAAAACATTCAGTACTTC. Amino acid sequence: CSVGAVKWQVLAKNIQYF. The rearrangement joins TRBV29-1 to TRBJ2-4, with D maybe TRBD2 (5 bases). V was trimmed by 4 bases and J by 0 bases, leaving 22 bases between them. Germline V lookup: CDR1 SQVTM, CDR2 ANQGSEA. The CDR3 spans 18 residues.

In this sample, this clonotype turned up a few times. The chain links TRBV20-1 to TRBJ1-5; 7 bases line up with TRBD1. CDR3 size: 14 residues. Unmatched junction bases numbered 5, after V lost 3 bases and J lost 3 bases. Germline V gene sequence: CDR1 DFQATT, CDR2 SNEGSKA (reference sequence). DNA for the CDR3: TGCAGTGCTAGGACAGGGTTTTACAATCAGCCCCAGCATTTT. As protein: CSARTGFYNQPQHF.

This chain uses TRBV20-1 with TRBJ2-7; D is uncertain. In germline, CDR1 is DFQATT, CDR2 SNEGSKA (reference sequence). Trimming left V 3 bases short and J 2 bases short, with 8 bases between. The CDR3 covers 12 residues. The CDR3 loop is CSASVRPYEQYV. The DNA for the CDR3 is TGCAGTGCTAGTGTCCGTCCCTACGAGCAGTACGTC.

CDR3 DNA sequence: TGTGCCAGCATGGAGAGGGGCGCCTCGCTACTCTATGGCTACACCTTC. Translating gives CASMERGASLLYGYTF. J is TRBJ1-2 and V is TRBV27, with D perhaps matching TRBD1 (5 bases). The CDR3 is 16 residues long. Germline loops: CDR1 MNHEY, CDR2 SMNVEV (reference sequence). Trimming stripped 7 bases from V and 4 bases from J, with 22 bases between.

This clonotype turned up a few times. The chain combines TRBV6-1 with TRBJ2-5; 11 bases fit TRBD2. This CDR3 comprises 15 residues. CDR1 MNHNS and CDR2 SASEGT come from the germline V gene. The V gene end was trimmed by 8 bases and the J gene end by 0 bases; junction bases not matched to a gene: 5. CDR3 sequence (DNA): TGTGCCAGCGCCCTTAGCGGGGGGGACCAAGAGACCCAGTACTTC. It yields the protein CASALSGGDQETQYF.

This clonotype was counted between two and nine times. The rearrangement links TRBV10-3 to TRBJ2-5; D unclear. The CDR3 loop spans 12 amino acids. V was trimmed by 1 base and J by 4 bases, leaving 4 bases between them. Germline V gene lookup returns CDR1 ENHRY and CDR2 SYGVKD. Written as DNA, the CDR3 is TGTGCCATCAGTGAGTACAGAGAGACCCAGTACTTC. Amino acid sequence: CAISEYRETQYF.

This sequence joins TRBV11-2 and TRBJ2-2; D not certain. Per the germline V gene, CDR1 is SGHAT and CDR2 is FQNNGV. This CDR3 region has 13 residues. V was shortened by 5 bases and J by 4 bases, with 8 bases between the two germline ends. In DNA form, the CDR3 reads TGTGCCAGCAGCGCTAGGAGCACCGGGGAGCTGTTTTTT. Amino acids: CASSARSTGELFF.

This chain uses TRBV12-3 or TRBV12-4 with TRBJ2-3, with D hard to call. The CDR3 is 15 amino acids. The germline V and J ends were trimmed by 6 bases and 5 bases, with 18 bases remaining between them. The CDR3 sequence: CASRYTQELRDTQYF. Written as DNA, the CDR3 is TGTGCCAGCAGATACACTCAGGAACTAAGAGATACGCAGTATTTT.

This chain joins TRBV4-2 and TRBJ2-5; the match to TRBD2 covers 8 bases. V shed 0 bases, J shed 5 bases, and the junction held 8 bases outside the gene matches. In germline, CDR1 is LGHNA, CDR2 YNFKEQ. The CDR3 is made up of 16 amino acids. CDR3 nucleotides: TGTGCCAGCAGCCAAGATAAGGCGGGAGGATCCGAGACCCAGTACTTC. Protein sequence: CASSQDKAGGSETQYF.

The chain joins TRBV20-1 to TRBJ2-3; TRBD1 matches at 7 bases. The trim removed 6 bases at V and 5 bases at J, leaving 2 bases unmatched. Germline loops: CDR1 DFQATT, CDR2 SNEGSKA (reference sequence). This CDR3 contains 11 residues. For the CDR3, the DNA is TGCAGTGCCCGGACAGGAGATACGCAGTATTTT. Its protein is CSARTGDTQYF.

The V call is TRBV11-2, the J call TRBJ1-3; TRBD1 might be the D (5 bases). This CDR3 comprises 16 residues. The V end was cut by 6 bases, the J end by 0 bases, with 15 bases between. The germline CDR1 and CDR2 sequences are SGHAT and FQNNGV. In DNA form, the CDR3 reads TGTGCCAGCAGAGCCTCCACAGGTTTCTCTGGAAACACCATATATTTT. Residues: CASRASTGFSGNTIYF.

There are a few counts of this clonotype. This chain uses TRBV10-3 with TRBJ1-1; D might be TRBD1 (6 bases). The CDR3 has 14 amino acids. Germline lookup yields CDR1 ENHRY and CDR2 SYGVKD. The germline V and J ends were trimmed by 8 bases and 4 bases, with 17 bases remaining between them. CDR3 DNA sequence: TGTGCCATCGGGGGGGGCAGGGAGGGCACTGAAGCTTTCTTT. Translation gives CAIGGGREGTEAFF.

This clonotype occurred many times. The rearrangement joins TRBV7-6 to TRBJ1-1; no clear D gene. The V gene lost 2 bases and the J gene lost 0 bases, with 13 bases spanning the gap. The CDR3 sequence is 16 residues long. Germline CDR1 SGHVS, CDR2 FNYEAQ. CDR3 in DNA: TGTGCCAGCAGCTTACCGCAGCAAGGGATGAACACTGAAGCTTTCTTT. Its translation: CASSLPQQGMNTEAFF.

The CDR3 DNA is TGTGCCAGCAGTTTGGCTAGCGCGTACAATGAGCAGTTCTTC. This translates into CASSLASAYNEQFF. The genes are TRBV12-3 or TRBV12-4 and TRBJ2-1, with D possibly being TRBD2 (6 bases). The V end lost 3 bases, the J end lost 4 bases, and 10 bases lay between the germline ends. The CDR3 consists of 14 residues.

Only a few counts were recorded for this clonotype. The chain uses TRBV12-3 or TRBV12-4 and TRBJ1-3; D is perhaps TRBD1 (5 bases). Between the trimmed V and J ends, which lost 7 bases and 0 bases, there was a span of 16 bases. The CDR3 loop spans 16 amino acids. CDR3 nucleotide sequence: TGTGCCAGCACCCTAGTTGGGGGGGGCTCTGGAAACACCATATATTTT. It translates to CASTLVGGGSGNTIYF.

This clonotype was counted a few times. V usage is TRBV12-3 or TRBV12-4 and J usage is TRBJ1-2; 9 positions agree with TRBD1. V gave up 4 bases and J gave up 4 bases; unmatched junction bases: 7. The CDR3 is made up of 15 amino acids. CDR3 DNA: TGTGCCAGCAGTTCCTCGGGACAGGGCGTCTATGGCTACACCTTC. Translated, it gives CASSSSGQGVYGYTF.

The rearrangement uses TRBV12-3 or TRBV12-4 and TRBJ1-6; maybe TRBD1 (5 bases). CDR3 size: 14 residues. Trimming removed 8 bases from V and 6 bases from J, with 14 bases in between. In DNA form, the CDR3 reads TGTGCCAGCCTACGGGACCCCACTAATTCACCCCTCCACTTT. It translates to CASLRDPTNSPLHF.

The CDR3 bases are TGTGCCAGCAGCCAAGTGTCCCCACGCGCAATAGCCAAAAACATTCAGTACTTC. It codes for CASSQVSPRAIAKNIQYF. The J gene is TRBJ2-4, the V gene TRBV3-1; D unresolved. Germline V gene lookup returns CDR1 LGHDT and CDR2 YNNKEL (reference sequence). V was clipped by 1 base and J by 0 bases, with 16 bases between them. The CDR3 has 18 residues.

The chain is built from TRBV12-3 or TRBV12-4 and TRBJ1-4, with a weak D call TRBD1 (5 bases). The CDR3 runs to 14 residues. With 5 bases removed from V and 6 bases from J, the gap between germline ends came to 13 bases. The CDR3 region has the DNA TGTGCCAGCAGTACCGCCGGGACCTATGAAAAACTGTTTTTT. Protein product: CASSTAGTYEKLFF.

This clonotype occurred a few times. The chain employs TRBV20-1 and TRBJ2-5; no clear D gene. V lost 5 bases, J lost 1 base, and 14 bases lay in between. Germline CDR1 and CDR2: DFQATT and SNEGSKA (reference sequence). The CDR3 is made up of 14 amino acids. CDR3 DNA: TGCAGTGCTTCTCCGACTGTGAGCCAAGAGACCCAGTACTTC. Translating gives CSASPTVSQETQYF.

Points on this clonotype: Since a much larger clone is just one base distant, this may be a read error. The V gene is TRBV6-1, the J gene TRBJ2-3; D remains ambiguous. The CDR3 runs 15 residues. V lost 7 bases to trimming and J lost 0 bases, with 14 bases between them. Per the germline V gene, CDR1 is MNHNS and CDR2 is SASEGT. The CDR3 spells CASNRATSSTDTQYF. CDR3 nucleotide sequence: TGTGCCAGCAACCGGGCCACCTCTAGCACAGATACGCAGTATTTT.

This clonotype was recorded many times. V gene TRBV27 combines with J gene TRBJ1-2, with 7 bases identical to TRBD1. CDR1 and CDR2 (germline): MNHEY, SMNVEV (reference sequence). The CDR3 contains 14 residues. V trimming: 6 bases; J trimming: 8 bases; junction bases outside the gene matches: 12. The chain's CDR3 is CASSADRDLLGYTF. The CDR3 DNA is TGTGCCAGCAGCGCCGACAGGGACCTCTTAGGCTACACCTTC.

The chain employs TRBV5-1 and TRBJ2-1; 9 positions agree with TRBD2. The CDR3 spans 15 residues. Germline V gene data show CDR1 as SGHRS and CDR2 as YFSETQ. V was pared by 0 bases and J by 10 bases, with 8 bases of the junction left unmatched. CDR3 nucleotide sequence: TGCGCCAGCAGCTTGGGGGGTGGTCTAGCGGGAGAGCAGTTCTTC. Amino acid sequence: CASSLGGGLAGEQFF.

This clonotype turned up a few times. This chain joins TRBV10-3 and TRBJ1-2, with D perhaps TRBD1 (6 bases). Germline lookup yields CDR1 ENHRY and CDR2 SYGVKD. The CDR3 has 14 amino acids. V shed 5 bases and J shed 2 bases, with 12 bases lying between them. This CDR3 is CAISQTGLNYGYTF. The CDR3 DNA reads TGTGCCATCAGTCAAACAGGGCTGAACTATGGCTACACCTTC.

The V call is TRBV10-3, the J call TRBJ2-5; 7 nucleotides line up with TRBD1. The germline V gene encodes CDR1 ENHRY and CDR2 SYGVKD. V shed 4 bases and J 2 bases; nucleotides not matched to a gene: 13. This CDR3 is 17 amino acids long. CDR3 DNA: TGTGCCATCAGTGGGAAGAACCTAGGGGGCCTTCAAGAGACCCAGTACTTC. It is translated as CAISGKNLGGLQETQYF.

The sample holds a few counts of this clonotype. The rearrangement uses TRBV12-3 or TRBV12-4 and TRBJ1-2; D uncertain. V was pared by 10 bases and J by 8 bases, with 17 bases between. The CDR3 is 12 amino acids. The CDR3 bases are TGTGCCACCGCTGGAGGGCTAAGAGGCTACACCTTC. As protein: CATAGGLRGYTF.